Sequencing of this T cell receptor beta chain was carried out in a study of blood T cell repertoires in COVID-19. For the study at large: The study drew acute and convalescent COVID-19 samples from the United States, Italy and Spain. Sources were T cells, B-cell-depleted T cells, or PBMCs; the material itself was cDNA or gDNA.

The V gene lost 0 bases and the J gene lost 1 base, with 11 bases spanning the gap. The length of the CDR3 is 16 residues. In germline, CDR1 is MNHEY, CDR2 SMNVEV (reference sequence). Source study methods: It was from reference gene primer amplification that nucleated cell counts were estimated. Sequencing used immunoSEQ multiplex PCR; TCRdb keeps in-frame clones, though not all of them. The V and J calls and clone size were taken over from that table, and D and trimming were inferred from the DNA. The sample includes around 110,000 clones, around 86% of them seen just once. The source material was peripheral blood. The genes are TRBV27 and TRBJ2-3, with D tentatively TRBD2 (6 bases). This sequence was found in a man aged 65 to 85 with acute or convalescent COVID-19. CDR3 bases: TGTGCCAGCAGTTTATCGTCGGGCGGGGGCACAGATACGCAGTATTTT. This codes for CASSLSSGGGTDTQYF.